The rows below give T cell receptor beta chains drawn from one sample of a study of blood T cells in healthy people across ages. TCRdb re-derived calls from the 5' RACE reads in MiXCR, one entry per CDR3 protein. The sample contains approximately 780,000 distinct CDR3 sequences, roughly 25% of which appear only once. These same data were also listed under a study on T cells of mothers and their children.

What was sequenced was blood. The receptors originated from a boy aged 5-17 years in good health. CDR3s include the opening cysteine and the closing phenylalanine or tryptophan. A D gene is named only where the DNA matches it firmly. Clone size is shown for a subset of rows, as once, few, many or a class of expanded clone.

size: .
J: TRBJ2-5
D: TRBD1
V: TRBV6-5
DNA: TGTGCCAGCAGCTCTGGACAGGAGAGAGAGACCCAGTACTTC
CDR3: CASSSGQERETQYF

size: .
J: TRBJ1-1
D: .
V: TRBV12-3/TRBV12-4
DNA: TGTGCCAGCAGTTTAGAACATAGTGACAAAGCTTTCTTT
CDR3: CASSLEHSDKAFF

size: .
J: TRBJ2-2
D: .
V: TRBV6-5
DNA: TGTGCCATCTCTAAGGGGGTTTCAAACACCGGGGAGCTGTTTTTT
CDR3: CAISKGVSNTGELFF

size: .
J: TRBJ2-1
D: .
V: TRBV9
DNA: TGTGCCAGCAGCGTAGTGGGGGAGCCGATCTACAATGAGCAGTTCTTC
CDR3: CASSVVGEPIYNEQFF

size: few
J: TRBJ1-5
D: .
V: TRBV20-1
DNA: TGCAGTGCTAGGACGGGGAGGGATCAGCCCCAGCATTTT
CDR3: CSARTGRDQPQHF

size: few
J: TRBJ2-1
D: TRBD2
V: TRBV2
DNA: TGTGCCAGCAGTGAAGGGAGCGGGGGGGCGAGAAATGAGCAGTTCTTC
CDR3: CASSEGSGGARNEQFF

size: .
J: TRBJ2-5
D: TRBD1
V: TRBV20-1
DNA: TGCAGTGCTATTTCCGGACAGGGAGGAGAGACCCAGTACTTC
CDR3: CSAISGQGGETQYF

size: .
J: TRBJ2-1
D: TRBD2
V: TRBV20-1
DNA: TGCAGTGCTAGAGGCCTAGCGGGGGGTCCCAATGAGCAGTTCTTC
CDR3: CSARGLAGGPNEQFF

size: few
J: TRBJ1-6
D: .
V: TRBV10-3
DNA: TGTGCCATCAGTGATAACAGGGACTCCCAACCCCTCCACTTT
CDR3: CAISDNRDSQPLHF

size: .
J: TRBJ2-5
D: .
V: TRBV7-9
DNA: TGTGCCAGCAGCTTAGTGTGGGGAGAGACCCAGTACTTC
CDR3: CASSLVWGETQYF

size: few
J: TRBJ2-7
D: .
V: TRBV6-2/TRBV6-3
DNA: TGTGCCAGCAGCTACAGTTACATCTACGAGCAGTACTTC
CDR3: CASSYSYIYEQYF

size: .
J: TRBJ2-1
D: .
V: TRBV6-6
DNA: TGTGCCAGCAGTTACTCGAGAGGGAGGCTGTTCTTC
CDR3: CASSYSRGRLFF

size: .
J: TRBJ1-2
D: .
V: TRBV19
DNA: TGTGCCAGTAGTATAGATCGGGGGCCCGCTAACTATGGCTACACCTTC
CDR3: CASSIDRGPANYGYTF

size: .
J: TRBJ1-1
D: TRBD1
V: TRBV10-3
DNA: TGTGCCACCGGAGGGGGCGCCGAAGACACTGAAGCTTTCTTT
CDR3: CATGGGAEDTEAFF

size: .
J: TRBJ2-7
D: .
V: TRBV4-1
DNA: TGCGCCAGCAGCCAAGAAGAGGGAACCTACGAGCAGTACTTC
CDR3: CASSQEEGTYEQYF

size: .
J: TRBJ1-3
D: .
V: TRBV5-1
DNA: TGCGCCAGCAGCTTGCAGGGAATAGTTTCTGGAAACACCATATATTTT
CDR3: CASSLQGIVSGNTIYF

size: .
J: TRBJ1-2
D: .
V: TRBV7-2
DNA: TGTGCCAGCAGCCCCACCCGAGGGGGGGGAGGCTACACCTTC
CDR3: CASSPTRGGGGYTF

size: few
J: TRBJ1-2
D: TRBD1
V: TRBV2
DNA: TGTGCCAGCAGTGAGAGGGACAGGGCCCGTGGCTACACCTTC
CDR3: CASSERDRARGYTF

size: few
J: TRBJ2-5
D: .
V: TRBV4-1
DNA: TGCGCCAGCAGCCAAGAACCGGGGATAGGGGAGACCCAGTACTTC
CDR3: CASSQEPGIGETQYF

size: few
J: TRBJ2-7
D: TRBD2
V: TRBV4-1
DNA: TGCGCCAGCAGACCGGGACTAGCGGGAGGGTGGATGCAGTACTTC
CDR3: CASRPGLAGGWMQYF

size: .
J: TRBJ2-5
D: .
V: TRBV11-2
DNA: TGTGCCAGCAGGGGGTGGGGGTCTAGCCAAGAGACCCAGTACTTC
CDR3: CASRGWGSSQETQYF

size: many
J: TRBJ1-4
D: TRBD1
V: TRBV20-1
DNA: TGCAGTGCGGGACAGGGGGCTGAAAAACTGTTTTTT
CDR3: CSAGQGAEKLFF

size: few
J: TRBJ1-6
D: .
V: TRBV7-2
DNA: TGTGCCAGCAGCCGATCTTCCGCCGACCATTCACCCCTCCACTTT
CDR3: CASSRSSADHSPLHF

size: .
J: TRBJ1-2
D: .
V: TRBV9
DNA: TGTGCCAGCAGCCCAGGTGGGGGGCACTATGGCTACACCTTC
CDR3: CASSPGGGHYGYTF

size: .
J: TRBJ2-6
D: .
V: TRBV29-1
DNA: TGCAGCGTACAGGGTACTGGGGCCAACGTCCTGACTTTC
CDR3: CSVQGTGANVLTF

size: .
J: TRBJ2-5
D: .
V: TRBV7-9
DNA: TGTGCCAGCAGTGGGATAAACCAAGAGACCCAGTACTTC
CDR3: CASSGINQETQYF

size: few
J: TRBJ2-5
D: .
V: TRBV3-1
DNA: TGTGCCAGCGACGCAGGCCCGGCAGGGACCCAGTACTTC
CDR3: CASDAGPAGTQYF

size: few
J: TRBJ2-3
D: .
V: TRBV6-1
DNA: TGTGCCAGCAGTGGGGGACCGAGGGATACGCAGTATTTT
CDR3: CASSGGPRDTQYF

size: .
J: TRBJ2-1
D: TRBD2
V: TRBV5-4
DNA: TGTGCCAGCACCAGAGCGGGGGGGAATCACAATGAGCAGTTCTTC
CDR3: CASTRAGGNHNEQFF

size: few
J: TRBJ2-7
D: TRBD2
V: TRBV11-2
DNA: TGTGCCAGCAGCCTACGTCAAGGTAGCGGGGTGACGTCGGGGGTCTACGAGCAGTACTTC
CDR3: CASSLRQGSGVTSGVYEQYF

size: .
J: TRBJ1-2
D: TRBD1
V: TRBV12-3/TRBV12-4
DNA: TGTGCCAGCAGTCCCGGACAGGGGGAAGTGACTGGCTACACCTTC
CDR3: CASSPGQGEVTGYTF

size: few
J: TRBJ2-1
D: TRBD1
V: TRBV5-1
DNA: TGCGCCAGCAGCTTTATTCCCAGACAGGGCAATGAGCAGTTCTTC
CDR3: CASSFIPRQGNEQFF

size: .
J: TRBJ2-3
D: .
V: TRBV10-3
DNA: TGTGCCATCGCCAGCATAGGGGGGAGAGTGGGCACAGATACGCAGTATTTT
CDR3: CAIASIGGRVGTDTQYF

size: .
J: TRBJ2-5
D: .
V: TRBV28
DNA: TGTGCCAGCAGTCTTTCCCCCCGACTTGAAGAGACCCAGTACTTC
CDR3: CASSLSPRLEETQYF

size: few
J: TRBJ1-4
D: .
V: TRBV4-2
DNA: TGTGCCAGCAGCCCCTCCCAGGGGATGGAGGAAAAACTGTTTTTT
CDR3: CASSPSQGMEEKLFF

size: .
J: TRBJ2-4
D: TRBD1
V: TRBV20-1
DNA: TGCAGCGCCGGTCCGAGACAGGGTTTTAACATTCAGTACTTC
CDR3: CSAGPRQGFNIQYF

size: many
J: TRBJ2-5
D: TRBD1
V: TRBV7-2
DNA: TGTGCCAGCAGCTGGACAGGGGAAGAGACCCAGTACTTC
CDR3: CASSWTGEETQYF

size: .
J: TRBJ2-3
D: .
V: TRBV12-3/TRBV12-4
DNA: TGTGCCAGCAATCTGCAGGGATTCACAGATACGCAGTATTTT
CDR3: CASNLQGFTDTQYF

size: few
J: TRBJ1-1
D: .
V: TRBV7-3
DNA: TGTGCCAGCAGCCCCCAGGTAGCAGGTGAAGCTTTCTTT
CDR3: CASSPQVAGEAFF

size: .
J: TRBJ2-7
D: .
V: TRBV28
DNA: TGTGCCAGCAGCCAGATGGGCAGGGGATCCTACGGGCAGTACTTC
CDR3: CASSQMGRGSYGQYF